This T cell receptor (beta chain) was sequenced during a study of shared clonotypes between healthy human individuals. General observations from the study: Sharing across a handful of donors was seen in roughly 5.2% of naive CD4 clonotypes.

Trimming left V 8 bases short and J 2 bases short, with 15 bases between. From germline, CDR1 is MNHEY and CDR2 SMNVEV (reference sequence). The CDR3 spans 14 residues. About this clone: Its target is unknown.

CD4+ cells yielded CD45RA+ naive and CD45RA-negative memory subsets. Here immunoSEQ multiplex PCR was the method, and the copy in TCRdb shows in-frame clones only, minus some. The table shows a few million clones, with 93% occurring only once. V gene TRBV27 combines with J gene TRBJ2-5; D unresolved. The specimen was naive CD4+ T cells from PBMCs. Regarding subset: CD45RA+ positively selected. The clonotype was recovered from a man aged 18 to 29 in good health. Some clones in this sample may be carry-over from other donors' samples. CDR3 region: CASGSTGPQETQYF. In DNA form, the CDR3 reads TGTGCCAGCGGAAGTACCGGACCTCAAGAGACCCAGTACTTC.